This TCR beta chain was documented in a study of blood T cell repertoires in COVID-19. Whole-study context: There were acute and convalescent COVID-19 samples, and they came from the United States, Italy and Spain. The analysed material was cDNA or gDNA that came from T cells, B-cell-depleted T cells, or PBMCs.

Participants, roughly 18 to 90 years old, spanned fewer than 25 US areas. Participants were placed into cohorts based on the clinical history they reported. Trimming removed 4 bases from V and 5 bases from J; junction bases left unmatched: 11. The CDR3 has 16 amino acids. Germline CDR1 and CDR2: KGHSH and LQKENI. Generated by immunoSEQ multiplex PCR, the TCRdb table keeps only in-frame clones and is missing some. The data show some 290,000 clones, with approximately 89% seen just once and just under 9.5% held by the top ten. The chain combines TRBV18 with TRBJ1-1; 9 nucleotides match TRBD1. Sequenced: PBMCs or T cells enriched from blood (not recorded which). This clonotype was sampled from a woman in her twenties or thirties who had recovered from COVID-19. The CDR3 region has the DNA TGTGCCAGCTCACTGCAGGACAGGGGTCTCTTGACTGAAGCTTTCTTT. Translated: CASSLQDRGLLTEAFF.